These T cell receptor beta chains were read from a single sample in a study of tumor and adjacent non-tumor tissue in lung cancer. MiXCR, run by TCRdb on the multiplex PCR reads, gives a single entry per CDR3 protein. The sample holds roughly 81,000 distinct CDR3 sequences, about three fifths seen once. What was sequenced was lung tumor tissue. The receptors were sampled from a man between 65 and 79 years old with non-small cell lung cancer. The CDR3 runs from the conserved cysteine through the conserved F or W. A D gene is named only where the DNA matches it firmly. A row's size may be missing; if present it is once, few, many or a size class.

V gene,clone size,J gene,D gene,CDR3 protein,CDR3 DNA
TRBV7-9,few,TRBJ2-7,TRBD1,CASSLGQGVSYEQYF,TGTGCCAGCAGCTTAGGTCAGGGGGTCTCCTACGAGCAGTACTTC
TRBV20-1,many,TRBJ2-7,.,CSARQSDYEQYF,TGCAGTGCTAGACAGAGCGACTACGAGCAGTACTTC
TRBV5-1,few,TRBJ2-2,TRBD2,CASSSGTATGELFF,TGCGCCAGCAGCAGCGGGACTGCCACCGGGGAGCTGTTTTTT
TRBV28,few,TRBJ2-5,.,CASTQEWEETQYF,TGTGCCAGCACTCAAGAGTGGGAGGAGACCCAGTACTTC
TRBV28,few,TRBJ2-1,.,CASSSAFISYNEQFF,TGTGCCAGCAGTTCAGCGTTCATCTCCTACAATGAGCAGTTCTTC
TRBV28,.,TRBJ2-2,.,CASSFVQTGTGVLFF,TGTGCCAGCAGTTTTGTACAGACCGGGACCGGGGTGCTGTTTTTT
TRBV2,.,TRBJ1-1,.,CASAGKGLGAFF,TGTGCCAGTGCAGGGAAGGGGTTAGGCGCTTTCTTT
TRBV6-4,.,TRBJ2-2,TRBD1,CASRQGVGELFF,TGTGCCAGCAGACAGGGGGTCGGGGAGCTGTTTTTT
TRBV20-1,.,TRBJ2-7,TRBD2,CSARVSGSGYERYF,TGCAGTGCTAGAGTTAGCGGGAGTGGCTACGAGCGGTACTTC
TRBV6-5,.,TRBJ1-1,.,CASSYSRTARIEAFF,TGTGCCAGCAGTTACTCGCGGACAGCTAGGATTGAAGCTTTCTTT
TRBV11-2,.,TRBJ1-2,.,CANSLSGRANGYTF,TGTGCCAACAGCTTAAGTGGAAGGGCCAATGGCTACACCTTC
TRBV6-4,once,TRBJ1-3,TRBD1,CASSSPGQGPPHDGNTIYF,TGTGCCAGCAGTTCACCGGGACAGGGACCCCCGCATGATGGAAACACCATATATTTT
TRBV4-2,few,TRBJ2-3,TRBD2,CASSQGRGGGTDMQYF,TGTGCCAGCAGCCAAGGCCGGGGGGGGGGCACGGATATGCAGTATTTT
TRBV12-3/TRBV12-4,many,TRBJ2-7,.,CASSWGSEQYF,TGTGCCAGCAGCTGGGGATCCGAGCAGTACTTC
TRBV24-1,many,TRBJ2-6,.,CATSDSLGTAGANVLTF,TGTGCCACCAGTGATTCTCTGGGTACGGCTGGGGCCAACGTCCTGACTTTC
TRBV29-1,many,TRBJ2-3,.,CSFRPLVGTDTQYF,TGCAGCTTCCGCCCACTCGTCGGGACAGATACGCAGTATTTT
TRBV11-2,.,TRBJ2-5,.,CTSSLRSGRAQEAQYF,TGTACCAGCAGCTTAAGGAGCGGGCGGGCCCAAGAGGCCCAGTACTTC
TRBV15,.,TRBJ1-5,.,CATSRDWSYSNQPQHF,TGTGCCACCAGCAGGGATTGGAGCTATAGCAATCAGCCCCAGCATTTT
TRBV6-1,.,TRBJ2-1,.,CANSVQILSSYNEQFF,TGTGCCAACTCGGTACAAATCCTTAGCTCCTACAATGAGCAGTTCTTC
TRBV11-2,.,TRBJ2-1,.,CASKAGSIKQFF,TGTGCCAGCAAGGCAGGTAGTATCAAGCAGTTCTTC
TRBV29-1,.,TRBJ1-1,.,CSIDLGGLVSEAFF,TGCAGCATTGACTTGGGGGGGTTAGTATCTGAAGCTTTCTTT
TRBV29-1,many,TRBJ2-1,.,CSVENFQRISYNEQFF,TGCAGCGTTGAAAATTTCCAGCGGATTTCCTACAATGAGCAGTTCTTC
TRBV11-2,.,TRBJ2-1,.,CACRRNLVSYNEQFF,TGTGCCTGCAGACGAAACCTGGTTTCATACAATGAGCAGTTCTTC
TRBV4-1,.,TRBJ1-6,TRBD1,CASSQEGAGKISPLHF,TGCGCCAGTAGCCAGGAGGGGGCAGGGAAGATTTCACCCCTCCACTTT
TRBV6-6,many,TRBJ1-1,.,CASSGLISTEAFF,TGTGCCAGCAGCGGACTGATTAGCACTGAAGCTTTCTTT
TRBV24-1,.,TRBJ2-3,TRBD2,CAVGGVAGLSTQYF,TGTGCCGTCGGTGGGGTAGCGGGGCTCAGTACGCAGTATTTT
TRBV10-3,.,TRBJ2-7,.,CAISETGNGSYEQYF,TGTGCCATCAGTGAGACTGGGAACGGTTCCTACGAGCAGTACTTC
TRBV12-3/TRBV12-4,.,TRBJ2-5,.,CRSRQGTVETQYF,TGTCGCAGCAGGCAGGGAACAGTAGAGACCCAGTACTTC
TRBV12-3/TRBV12-4,.,TRBJ1-5,.,CTSNSTWGHQPQHF,TGTACCAGCAATTCTACATGGGGGCATCAGCCCCAGCATTTT
TRBV5-4,many,TRBJ2-3,TRBD2,CASSPTSGSTDTQYF,TGTGCCAGCAGCCCGACTAGCGGAAGCACAGATACGCAGTATTTT
TRBV11-2,few,TRBJ2-2,.,CASSLQGPGELVF,TGTGCCAGCAGCTTACAGGGACCCGGGGAACTGGTTTTT
TRBV11-1,.,TRBJ1-5,TRBD1,CASSPGTGRDLPQHF,TGTGCCAGCAGCCCCGGGACAGGGAGAGATCTCCCCCAGCATTTT
TRBV20-1,few,TRBJ2-7,.,CSAPDRNLRDEQYF,TGCAGTGCTCCCGACAGGAACCTTCGGGACGAGCAGTACTTC
TRBV12-3/TRBV12-4,medium-sized,TRBJ1-1,.,CASSLRQVRTEAFF,TGTGCCAGCAGTTTGCGACAGGTCCGCACTGAAGCTTTCTTT
TRBV2,many,TRBJ1-2,.,CASSVPENYGYTF,TGTGCCAGCAGTGTCCCCGAGAACTATGGCTACACCTTC
TRBV29-1,once,TRBJ2-3,.,CSRRGSTDTQYF,TGCAGCAGACGGGGAAGCACAGATACGCAGTATTTT
TRBV28,.,TRBJ1-5,.,CASRSGGSGYSNQPQHF,TGTGCCAGCAGATCCGGAGGATCGGGTTATAGCAATCAGCCCCAGCATTTT
TRBV29-1,.,TRBJ2-3,.,CSVAIWRGQDTQYF,TGCAGCGTTGCCATATGGAGGGGCCAAGATACGCAGTATTTT
TRBV6-5,.,TRBJ2-3,.,CANSYRARGTDTQYF,TGTGCCAACAGTTACCGGGCACGGGGAACAGATACGCAGTATTTT
TRBV6-1,.,TRBJ2-1,.,CASRVSSASSYNEQFF,TGTGCTAGCAGGGTCTCTTCTGCGAGCTCCTACAATGAGCAGTTCTTC
TRBV11-2,.,TRBJ2-7,.,CASSLDQGYEHYF,TGTGCCAGCAGCTTAGATCAAGGTTACGAGCACTACTTC
TRBV6-5,.,TRBJ1-1,.,CTSKNQGHNTEAFF,TGTACTAGCAAGAATCAGGGCCACAACACTGAAGCTTTCTTT
TRBV28,few,TRBJ2-7,TRBD2,CASRELAGRQEQYF,TGTGCCAGCAGGGAACTAGCGGGGAGACAGGAGCAGTACTTC
TRBV5-5,.,TRBJ2-3,TRBD1,CARSKGQNQVDTQYF,TGTGCCAGAAGCAAGGGACAGAACCAGGTAGATACACAGTATTTT
TRBV12-3/TRBV12-4,.,TRBJ1-2,TRBD1,CACSPRTGGYGYTF,TGTGCCTGCAGTCCTCGGACAGGGGGCTATGGCTACACCTTC
TRBV6-6,.,TRBJ1-2,.,CASVGQGANYDNTF,.
TRBV6-6,.,TRBJ1-4,TRBD1,CASCDRGGFCEKLFF,TGTGCCAGCTGTGACAGGGGCGGCTTTTGTGAAAAACTGTTTTTT
TRBV20-1,many,TRBJ1-2,.,CSASDRFYGYTF,TGCAGTGCTTCTGACAGGTTTTATGGCTACACCTTC
TRBV24-1,.,TRBJ2-5,TRBD1,CATSEPDRGQTQYF,TGTGCCACCAGTGAACCGGACAGGGGTCAGACCCAGTACTTC
TRBV30,many,TRBJ1-1,.,CADRESSGTEAFF,TGTGCCGACCGGGAGTCCTCGGGGACTGAAGCTTTCTTT
TRBV11-2,once,TRBJ2-3,.,CASSSEVAYTDTQYF,TGTGCCAGCAGCTCCGAGGTAGCATACACAGATACGCAGTATTTT
TRBV5-4,many,TRBJ2-5,.,CASSLNQGLIRQETQYF,TGTGCCAGCAGCTTGAATCAAGGGTTAATTCGTCAGGAGACCCAGTACTTC
TRBV28,few,TRBJ1-2,TRBD1,CASSKIGQVYGYTF,TGTGCCAGCAGCAAGATCGGACAGGTCTATGGCTACACCTTC
TRBV6-5,.,TRBJ1-2,TRBD1,CASSRQGAAKYGYIF,TGTGCCAGCAGTAGACAGGGGGCGGCTAAGTATGGCTACATCTTC